A single sample gave rise to the 21 T cell receptor beta chains below, sequenced in a study of read filtering for tumor transcriptome and immune sequencing. From roughly 0.4 ug of RNA, a library with molecular barcoded alpha/delta and beta/gamma adaptors was made. In TCRdb, the reads were re-called with MiXCR into one record per CDR3 protein. The sample shows 30,000 to 50,000 distinct CDR3 sequences, about 11% of them seen only once. Material for sequencing was a population of CD138-negative cells sorted from bone marrow. The origin of the receptors is a donor aged 40 or over with multiple myeloma.

This clonotype was counted ten times or more. V gene TRBV3-1 combines with J gene TRBJ2-5; tentatively, D is TRBD2 (7 bases). Germline CDR1 is LGHDT and CDR2 is YNNKEL (reference sequence). The CDR3 covers 16 residues. Trimming stripped 4 bases from V and 5 bases from J, with 20 bases between. The CDR3, as DNA: TGTGCCAGCAGCCGAGGGGGGGGGGGCACGATGGAGACCCAGTACTTC. This translates into CASSRGGGGTMETQYF.

This clonotype was recorded many times. The chain joins TRBV11-2 to TRBJ2-2; 7 bases align to TRBD1. There are 17 residues in the CDR3. Germline V lookup: CDR1 SGHAT, CDR2 FQNNGV. With 7 bases clipped from V and 3 bases from J, the junction kept 14 bases outside the gene matches. DNA for the CDR3: TGTGCCAGCAACTCCCAACAGGGGTGGTCCGACACCGGGGAGCTGTTTTTT. Amino acid sequence: CASNSQQGWSDTGELFF.

This clonotype was seen only a few times. Being one base from a much bigger clone, this may be a read error. Here the CDR3 omits its conserved ending phenylalanine or tryptophan, so a read error is the likely source. This rearrangement joins TRBV11-1 to TRBJ1-1; D unclear. The germline V and J ends were trimmed by 2 bases and 3 bases, with 10 bases remaining between them. The CDR3 runs to 14 residues. CDR1 and CDR2 from the germline V gene are SGHAT and FQDESV (reference sequence). CDR3 nucleotide sequence: TGTGCCAGCAGCTTAATGACGGGTGACACTGAAGCTTTCCTT. As protein: CASSLMTGDTEAFL.

This clonotype was counted ten times or more. V and J are TRBV29-1 and TRBJ2-2; 7 bases line up with TRBD1. Trimming at V came to 7 bases and at J to 2 bases, leaving 7 bases not matched to a gene. The V gene's germline CDR1 is SQVTM and CDR2 ANQGSEA. The CDR3 contains 14 residues. The CDR3 reads CSASGTVNTGELFF. The CDR3 DNA reads TGCAGCGCATCCGGGACAGTAAACACCGGGGAGCTGTTTTTT.

This clonotype counts as medium-sized. This chain uses TRBV7-2 with TRBJ2-5, with D perhaps TRBD1 or TRBD2 (6 bases each). The germline gives CDR1 SGHTA, CDR2 FQGNSA. V lost 5 bases and J lost 5, with 18 bases in between. This CDR3 comprises 15 residues. CDR3 sequence reads: CASSGRRGLGETQYF. CDR3 bases: TGTGCCAGCAGCGGACGCCGGGGGCTCGGGGAGACCCAGTACTTC.

Many counts were recorded for this clonotype. The genes are TRBV5-1 and TRBJ2-1, with D maybe TRBD1 (6 bases). CDR3 length equals 15 residues. V lost 10 bases and J 0 bases, leaving 17 bases between the germline ends. Germline CDR1 SGHRS, CDR2 YFSETQ. The CDR3 DNA reads TGCGCCGGCCAGGACAGCCAGAGCTCCTACAATGAGCAGTTCTTC. Residues: CAGQDSQSSYNEQFF.

This clonotype was recorded many times. The chain links TRBV5-1 to TRBJ2-2; D could derive from TRBD1 or TRBD2 (6 bases each). This CDR3 has 15 residues. The germline CDR1 and CDR2 sequences are SGHRS and YFSETQ. Trimming removed 1 base from V and 4 bases from J, with 11 bases in between. In DNA form, the CDR3 reads TGCGCCAGCAGCTTGCACTCGGGGGCCACCGGGGAGCTGTTTTTT. This gives the protein CASSLHSGATGELFF. Full variable domain (outside the CDR3, taken from reference TRBV5-1 and TRBJ2-2): KAGVTQTPRYLIKTRGQQVTLSCSPISGHRSVSWYQQTPGQGLQFLFEYFSETQRNKGNFPGRFSGRQFSNSRSEMNVSTLELGDSALYLCASSLHSGATGELFFGEGSRLTVL.

This clonotype was observed once. A far larger clone lies a single base away; this is likely a read error. The gene calls are TRBV7-9 and TRBJ1-5; D gene ambiguous. V dropped 8 bases and J dropped 5 bases, with 16 bases sitting between them. Per the germline V gene, CDR1 is SEHNR and CDR2 is FQNEAQ (reference sequence). The CDR3 contains 14 residues. Here the CDR3 reads CASGSTDGDQPQHF. The CDR3 DNA sequence: TGTGCCAGCGGCAGTACAGATGGGGATCAGCCCCAGCATTTT.

This chain connects TRBV28 to TRBJ1-5; no clear D gene. Germline loops: CDR1 MDHEN, CDR2 SYDVKM. The V and J ends lost 5 bases and 1 base respectively, with 15 bases between them. This CDR3 is 16 amino acids long. In DNA, the CDR3 is TGTGCCAGCAGTCAAGGTGGGGTAACGAGCAATCAGCCCCAGCATTTT. This sequence encodes CASSQGGVTSNQPQHF.

This clonotype was counted many times. V and J are TRBV5-1 and TRBJ2-1, with TRBD2 matching 8 bases. With 3 bases clipped from V and 4 bases from J, the junction kept 15 bases outside the gene matches. CDR1 SGHRS and CDR2 YFSETQ come from the germline V gene. The CDR3 is made up of 18 amino acids. The CDR3 nucleotides read TGCGCCAGCAGCTCCTCCAGAGCGGGGGTACGCCTATACAATGAGCAGTTCTTC. Translation: CASSSSRAGVRLYNEQFF.

The V and J genes are TRBV3-1 and TRBJ2-7; TRBD2 matches 7 bases. CDR1 LGHDT and CDR2 YNNKEL come from the germline V gene (reference sequence). V trimming: 4 bases; J trimming: 0 bases; junction bases outside the gene matches: 6. This CDR3 spans 15 amino acids. The CDR3 DNA follows: TGTGCCAGCAGCCTTCTAGCGGAAAGCTCCTACGAGCAGTACTTC. Protein: CASSLLAESSYEQYF.

This clonotype came up many times. This rearrangement joins TRBV27 to TRBJ2-1, with 10 nucleotides matching TRBD2. The CDR3 is 14 residues long. With 8 bases clipped from V and 4 bases from J, the junction kept 5 bases outside the gene matches. CDR1 and CDR2 (germline): MNHEY, SMNVEV (reference sequence). This CDR3 is CASSGLATYNEQFF. DNA for the CDR3: TGTGCCAGCTCGGGACTAGCGACATACAATGAGCAGTTCTTC.

This clonotype showed up just a few times. This may come from a read error, since a much larger clone is one base off. CDR3 loop: CASSGGPSRSHSSTDTQYF. The DNA of the CDR3 is TGTGCCAGCAGTGGGGGACCGAGCAGGTCGCACTCAAGCACAGATACGCAGTATTTT. The rearrangement uses TRBV28 and TRBJ2-3; D may be TRBD1 or TRBD2 (5 bases each). The germline V gene has CDR1 MDHEN and CDR2 SYDVKM. Trimming cost V 5 bases and J 0 bases, with 24 bases left between them. The CDR3 is 19 amino acids.

This clonotype was seen many times. The rearrangement uses TRBV10-3 and TRBJ2-2; the D gene is possibly TRBD1 (6 bases). This CDR3 spans 15 amino acids. The germline gives CDR1 ENHRY, CDR2 SYGVKD. Trimming took off 3 bases at V and 0 bases at J, with 8 bases between the two ends. CDR3 sequence: CAISDRGTNTGELFF. The CDR3 nucleotides read TGTGCCATCAGTGATAGGGGGACGAACACCGGGGAGCTGTTTTTT.

In regard to this clonotype: This could be a read error, since a much larger clone is one nucleotide away. The V call is TRBV6-5, the J call TRBJ2-5; D may be TRBD1 or TRBD2 (6 bases each). Germline lookup yields CDR1 MNHEY and CDR2 SVGAGI. Trimming removed 7 bases from V and 4 bases from J, with 19 bases in between. The CDR3 runs to 15 residues. As DNA, the CDR3 is TGTGCCAGCAAAGTAGGGATAGGGGGGTCAGAGACCCAGTACTTC. This gives the protein CASKVGIGGSETQYF.

There are many counts of this clonotype. This chain links TRBV5-1 with TRBJ2-7, with 7 bases lining up with TRBD2. V lost 6 bases to trimming and J lost 6 bases; unmatched junction nucleotides: 6. CDR1 SGHRS and CDR2 YFSETQ come from the germline V gene. The CDR3 is 12 amino acids. DNA of the CDR3: TGCGCCAGCACGGGGGGACTCCCCGAGCAGTACTTC. Encoded protein: CASTGGLPEQYF.

A few counts support this clonotype. Possible read error: a much larger clone is one base away. The chain has TRBV6-6 and TRBJ1-5; D unresolved. This CDR3 is built from 13 residues. Germline V gene data show CDR1 as MNHNY and CDR2 as SVGAGI (reference sequence). The CDR3 is CASSPDLDQPRHF. As DNA, the CDR3 is TGTGCCAGCAGCCCAGACTTGGACCAGCCCCGGCATTTT.

This clonotype was seen at least ten times. V and J are TRBV7-6 and TRBJ2-7, with D perhaps TRBD1 or TRBD2 (5 bases each). Trimming shortened V by 3 bases and J by 6 bases, and 15 bases separated the two germline ends. Germline-derived CDR1 and CDR2 are SGHVS and FNYEAQ. The CDR3 spans 14 residues. The CDR3 loop is CASSLTEGYGEQYF. The CDR3 bases are TGTGCCAGCAGCTTGACAGAGGGATACGGCGAGCAGTACTTC. Full variable domain (missing parts from reference TRBV7-6 and TRBJ2-7): GAGVSQSPRYKVTKRGQDVALRCDPISGHVSLYWYRQALGQGPEFLTYFNYEAQQDKSGLPNDRFSAERPEGSISTLTIQRTEQRDSAMYRCASSLTEGYGEQYFGPGTRLTVT.

A note on this clonotype: A read error is possible here, since a much larger clone lies one base away. This rearrangement joins TRBV11-2 to TRBJ1-1; TRBD1 might be the D (6 bases). The CDR3 has 16 residues. Germline V gene lookup returns CDR1 SGHAT and CDR2 FQNNGV. The CDR3 sequence is CASSLGQGRVNTEASF. CDR3 bases: TGTGCCAGCAGCTTAGGCCAGGGGCGGGTGAACACTGAAGCTTCCTTT.

In this sample, this clonotype turned up many times. The genes are TRBV7-3 and TRBJ1-1, with D possibly being TRBD1 (6 bases). The CDR3 has 13 amino acids. V was clipped by 5 bases and J by 1 base, with 8 bases between them. Germline values: CDR1 SGHTA, CDR2 FQGTGA. The CDR3 here is CASSPTGNTEAFF. CDR3 sequence (DNA): TGTGCCAGCAGCCCGACAGGGAACACTGAAGCTTTCTTT.

There are many counts of this clonotype. The genes are TRBV29-1 and TRBJ1-5; D not resolved. The CDR3 has 13 residues. Germline lookup yields CDR1 SQVTM and CDR2 ANQGSEA. CDR3 DNA: TGCAGGGTGATTAGGGAATCTTATCAGCCCCAGCATTTT. This gives the protein CRVIRESYQPQHF.